This T cell receptor beta chain came from a study of blood T cells in healthy people across ages. V lost 6 bases and J 7 bases, leaving 15 bases between the germline ends. This CDR3 has 13 amino acids. Using a J-beta primer mix together with a sample-barcoded 5' primer, a second PCR was run for roughly 7 to 12 cycles. Carrying 12 random nucleotides, a template-switch adaptor labeled each individual cDNA molecule. Individual samples furnished no less than 2.5 million CDR3-containing paired-end reads apiece. TCRdb redid the calling of the 5' RACE reads with MiXCR, one entry per CDR3 protein. The sample shows 1.5 million to 2 million distinct CDR3 sequences, around 42% of them seen only once. As to this clonotype: The antigen remains undetermined.

Study findings and constraints: Comparison with aged donors showed that long-lived donors had more naive CD4+ cells and higher diversity.

This chain joins TRBV12-3 or TRBV12-4 and TRBJ1-2; D is possibly TRBD1 (5 bases). Sequencing was done on a sample of blood. This TCR derives from a human donor in good health. DNA of the CDR3: TGTGCCAGCAGGCCGAGACAGCGGGGTGGCTACACCTTC. Translation: CASRPRQRGGYTF.